These 28 T cell receptor beta chains share one sample of origin, sequenced in a study of shared clonotypes between healthy human individuals (dated by TCRdb to about 2020). The method was the immunoSEQ multiplex PCR assay. In its TCRdb copy, this immuneACCESS table keeps in-frame sequences only and misses some clones. Where compared with another copy, unresolved V genes explain less than half of these, and the others have no known cause. The sample table records around 1,900,000 clones; just over 90% of these occur just once. The ten largest clones add up to 1.5% to 2% of the sample. For the CD8 naive samples, CD45RO-negative cells were positively selected for CCR7, yielding a CD45RA+CCR7+ population from which TemRA cells were excluded. The sample was naive CD8+ T cells from PBMCs. The meaning of the sample's cell subset or site label: CD45RA+CCR7+. These receptors were taken from a man aged 18-30 years in good health. Some clones in this sample may be carry-over from other donors' samples.

CDR3 coding DNA: TGTGCCAGTAGGCTTAGCGGGAGGCTCGGGGTCTACGAGCAGTACTTC. Translation: CASRLSGRLGVYEQYF. The chain combines TRBV19 with TRBJ2-7; 10 bases are shared with TRBD2. The CDR3 spans 16 residues. CDR1 is LNHDA, CDR2 SQIVND, per germline (reference sequence). V gave up 6 bases and J gave up 3 bases; unmatched junction bases: 11.

Remarks on this clone: One junction end disagrees with the germline gene, perhaps due to a read error. The chain employs TRBV4-2 and TRBJ2-7; D ambiguous. CDR3 length: 12 residues. Germline assignment: CDR1 LGHNA and CDR2 YNFKEQ. CDR3 protein: CVSSQDQYEQYF. In DNA form, the CDR3 reads TGTGTCAGCAGCCAAGACCAATACGAGCAGTACTTC.

The table lists this clone with a few counts. Here the CDR3 reads CARGGTEAFF. CDR3 DNA: TGTGCCAGGGGGGGCACTGAAGCTTTCTTT. The chain employs TRBV6-5 and TRBJ1-1, with D possibly being TRBD1 (5 bases). V lost 9 bases and J lost 4, with 6 bases in between. Germline CDR1 and CDR2: MNHEY and SVGAGI. This CDR3 has 10 residues.

This chain joins TRBV27 and TRBJ2-7; the D gene is possibly TRBD1 (5 bases). Germline V gene lookup returns CDR1 MNHEY and CDR2 SMNVEV (reference sequence). The CDR3 extends over 15 amino acids. The V gene lost 6 bases and the J gene lost 0 bases, with 15 bases spanning the gap. For the CDR3, the DNA is TGTGCCAGCAGCTCAACACCAGGGCGCTCCTACGAGCAGTACTTC. Translation: CASSSTPGRSYEQYF.

The chain has TRBV4-1 and TRBJ2-1; 9 positions match TRBD2. J was trimmed by 9 bases and V by 0 bases; bases with no gene match: 9. There are 16 residues in the CDR3. CDR1 is MGHRA, CDR2 YSYEKL, per germline. CDR3 DNA sequence: TGCGCCAGCAGCCAAGATCTGAGTAGCGGGAGAGTTGAGCAGTTCTTC. Amino acid sequence: CASSQDLSSGRVEQFF.

About this clone: The same CDR3 is also encoded by other DNA sequences in this sample. This chain joins TRBV6-5 and TRBJ1-5; maybe TRBD1 (5 bases). Trimming cost V 6 bases and J 0 bases, with 12 bases left between them. This CDR3 has 15 residues. CDR1 is MNHEY and CDR2 is SVGAGI in the germline V gene. The chain's CDR3 is CASRPGRISNQPQHF. The DNA for the CDR3 is TGTGCCAGCAGGCCGGGACGGATTAGCAATCAGCCCCAGCATTTT.

The rearrangement joins TRBV30 to TRBJ2-7; 9 bases align to TRBD1. V trimming: 1 base; J trimming: 1 base; junction bases outside the gene matches: 2. CDR1 GTSNPN and CDR2 SVGIG come from the germline V gene (reference sequence). The CDR3 extends over 14 amino acids. The CDR3 nucleotides are TGTGCCTGGAGTGCGGGACAGGGTTCCTACGAGCAGTACTTC. It encodes CAWSAGQGSYEQYF.

The J gene is TRBJ2-7, the V gene TRBV7-2; 8 bases are a match to TRBD2. Trimming cost V 3 bases and J 3 bases; bases outside gene matches: 7. CDR3 length equals 15 residues. Looked up from germline, CDR1 is SGHTA and CDR2 is FQGNSA. The DNA for the CDR3 is TGTGCCAGCAGCTTTACGATAGCGGGAAGCTACGAGCAGTACTTC. It is translated as CASSFTIAGSYEQYF. Complete variable domain (other parts from reference TRBV7-2 and TRBJ2-7): GAGVSQSPSNKVTEKGKDVELRCDPISGHTALYWYRQSLGQGLEFLIYFQGNSAPDKSGLPSDRFSAERTGGSVSTLTIQRTQQEDSAVYLCASSFTIAGSYEQYFGPGTRLTVT.

This clone came up a few times. This sample includes further DNA sequences coding for the same CDR3. The chain recombines TRBV5-6 with TRBJ2-7; tentative D call: TRBD2 (5 bases). The CDR3 is 13 residues long. Germline CDR1 SGHDT, CDR2 YYEEEE. Trimming took 1 base from V and 1 from J, leaving 6 bases between them. CDR3 bases: TGTGCCAGCAGCTTGCGGGAATCCTACGAGCAGTACTTC. Residues: CASSLRESYEQYF.

The chain carries TRBV4-1 and TRBJ2-7, with 13 bases identical to TRBD2. Per germline, CDR1 MGHRA and CDR2 YSYEKL. The CDR3 runs to 16 residues. J was trimmed by 4 bases and V by 3 bases; bases with no gene match: 6. The DNA of the CDR3 is TGCGCCAGCAGCCAGGATCCGACTAGCGGGAGGTACGAGCAGTACTTC. Translating gives CASSQDPTSGRYEQYF.

The chain uses TRBV4-1 and TRBJ2-7, with 7 bases fitting TRBD1. The CDR3 is 14 amino acids. With V trimmed by 4 bases and J by 4 bases, 7 bases remained unmatched. Germline V lookup: CDR1 MGHRA, CDR2 YSYEKL. CDR3 coding DNA: TGCGCCAGCAGCCTTCTTGGGACAGATTACGAGCAGTACTTC. Its protein product is CASSLLGTDYEQYF.

CDR3 loop: CASSGGVADIQYF. CDR3 DNA sequence: TGTGCCAGCAGCGGAGGGGTGGCAGACATTCAGTACTTC. V and J are TRBV11-2 and TRBJ2-4; D is possibly TRBD2 (6 bases). This CDR3 has 13 residues. CDR1 is SGHAT, CDR2 FQNNGV, per germline. V was cut by 5 bases and J by 8 bases, with 13 bases left in between.

This chain connects TRBV7-9 to TRBJ2-7, with a tentative D call TRBD2 (6 bases). V dropped 8 bases and J dropped 1 base, with 6 bases sitting between them. This CDR3 has 11 residues. Germline V CDR1 and CDR2: SEHNR, FQNEAQ (reference sequence). The CDR3 nucleotides are TGTGCCAGCCGGGAGTCCTACGAGCAGTACTTC. Residues: CASRESYEQYF. Using reference TRBV7-9 and TRBJ2-7 for the parts outside the CDR3, the full variable domain is DTGVSQNPRHKITKRGQNVTFRCDPISEHNRLYWYRQTLGQGPEFLTYFQNEAQLEKSRLLSDRFSAERPKGSFSTLEIQRTEQGDSAMYLCASRESYEQYFGPGTRLTVT.

The chain uses TRBV5-6 and TRBJ1-2; D is unclear. Trimming removed 2 bases at V and 4 bases at J, with 15 bases between. The CDR3 totals 15 residues. Germline V gene lookup returns CDR1 SGHDT and CDR2 YYEEEE. The CDR3 loop is CASSFLSGTAYGYTF. The CDR3 coding sequence is TGTGCCAGCAGCTTTTTAAGTGGAACGGCCTATGGCTACACCTTC.

This chain uses TRBV9 with TRBJ1-2; 8 nucleotides match TRBD1. This CDR3 comprises 12 residues. Germline CDR1 and CDR2: SGDLS and YYNGEE. Trimming cost V 9 bases and J 7 bases; bases outside gene matches: 8. The CDR3 coding sequence is TGTGCCACTGGACAGGGTGACGGTGGCTACACCTTC. It codes for CATGQGDGGYTF.

The chain carries TRBV4-1 and TRBJ2-2; D possibly corresponds to TRBD1 (5 bases). The germline gives CDR1 MGHRA, CDR2 YSYEKL. The CDR3 runs 14 residues. With 6 bases removed from V and 1 base from J, the gap between germline ends came to 9 bases. CDR3: CASSADRNTGELFF. The CDR3 nucleotides read TGCGCCAGCAGTGCAGACAGGAACACCGGGGAGCTGTTTTTT.

The chain carries TRBV7-8 and TRBJ2-7; the match to TRBD2 covers 14 bases. This CDR3 comprises 15 residues. The germline V gene encodes CDR1 SGHVS and CDR2 FQNEAQ. With 5 bases clipped from V and 6 bases from J, the junction kept 6 bases outside the gene matches. CDR3 DNA sequence: TGTGCCAGCAGCGAGACTAGCGGGAGGGCCCGCGAGCAGTACTTC. It yields the protein CASSETSGRAREQYF.

The chain has TRBV6-5 and TRBJ2-1; 9 nucleotides match TRBD2. The CDR3 is made up of 13 amino acids. Germline values: CDR1 MNHEY, CDR2 SVGAGI. The junction had 3 bases not matched to a gene; V was cut back by 9 bases and J by 3 bases. The CDR3 bases are TGTGCCAGTAGCGGGGGATACTACAATGAGCAGTTCTTC. Translating it yields CASSGGYYNEQFF.

The chain carries TRBV7-3 and TRBJ2-2; D remains unclear. This CDR3 region has 11 residues. V shed 4 bases and J shed 8 bases, with 5 bases lying between them. Germline-derived CDR1 and CDR2 are SGHTA and FQGTGA. The CDR3 bases are TGTGCCAGCAGCTCTGGTGGGGAGCTGTTTTTT. As protein: CASSSGGELFF.

This chain uses TRBV28 with TRBJ2-7; TRBD2 matches at 11 bases. Per germline, CDR1 MDHEN and CDR2 SYDVKM. Trimming took 6 bases from V and 4 from J; bases not matched to a gene: 5. The CDR3 consists of 14 residues. CDR3 sequence reads: CASRDTSGGYEQYF. CDR3 coding DNA: TGTGCCAGCAGGGATACTAGCGGGGGATACGAGCAGTACTTC.

This chain uses TRBV28 with TRBJ2-5; D is undetermined. The length of the CDR3 is 14 residues. The germline V gene has CDR1 MDHEN and CDR2 SYDVKM. V gave up 6 bases and J gave up 4 bases, with 15 bases separating them. CDR3 loop: CASSHYRSGETQYF. CDR3 bases: TGTGCCAGCAGCCACTACCGATCAGGAGAGACCCAGTACTTC.

The J gene is TRBJ2-3, the V gene TRBV7-9, with TRBD2 identical over 9 bases. With 5 bases clipped from V and 4 bases from J, the junction kept 13 bases outside the gene matches. Per the germline V gene, CDR1 is SEHNR and CDR2 is FQNEAQ (reference sequence). The length of the CDR3 is 17 residues. The DNA for the CDR3 is TGTGCCAGCAGCCCGTTACTGGATAGCGGGAGCGCAGATACGCAGTATTTT. Translated, it gives CASSPLLDSGSADTQYF.

This clone showed up just once. V usage is TRBV21-1 and J usage is TRBJ1-3; the DNA was not compared with TRBD1, the D call given in the table. TRBV21-1 is a listed pseudogene. There are 16 residues in the CDR3. CDR3 loop: CASSKVGRVSGNTIYF. The CDR3, as DNA: TGTGCCAGCAGCAAAGTGGGCAGGGTTTCTGGAAACACCATATATTTT.

This CDR3 is CASSTLYRGPREVAFF. The CDR3 DNA is TGTGCCAGCAGTACCCTATACAGGGGGCCCCGTGAGGTAGCTTTCTTT. This rearrangement joins TRBV27 to TRBJ1-1; 9 nucleotides align to TRBD1. This CDR3 region has 16 residues. The germline V gene encodes CDR1 MNHEY and CDR2 SMNVEV (reference sequence). With V trimmed by 5 bases and J by 10 bases, 17 bases remained unmatched.

This sequence joins TRBV6-5 and TRBJ1-1, with TRBD1 as a possible D gene (5 bases). V lost 6 bases to trimming and J lost 4 bases, with 18 bases between them. There are 15 residues in the CDR3. The V gene's germline CDR1 is MNHEY and CDR2 SVGAGI. The CDR3: CASSPRGGIGTEAFF. The CDR3 DNA sequence: TGTGCCAGCAGCCCCCGGGGGGGGATCGGCACTGAAGCTTTCTTT.

V usage is TRBV9 and J usage is TRBJ2-2; D may match TRBD1 or TRBD2 (6 bases each). V was trimmed by 2 bases and J by 6 bases, leaving 17 bases between them. The CDR3 contains 16 residues. Germline assignment: CDR1 SGDLS and CDR2 YYNGEE. Here the CDR3 DNA reads TGTGCCAGCAGCGTTTGGCGCAGGGGAGGATCCGGGGAGCTGTTTTTT. It yields the protein CASSVWRRGGSGELFF.

V is TRBV7-9 and J is TRBJ2-2; D gene ambiguous. The length of the CDR3 is 14 residues. Germline CDR1 and CDR2: SEHNR and FQNEAQ (reference sequence). V was pared by 1 base and J by 6 bases, with 9 bases between. CDR3 sequence: CASSLVSVSGELFF. The CDR3 bases are TGTGCCAGCAGCTTAGTGTCGGTTTCCGGGGAGCTGTTTTTT.

The chain combines TRBV6-1 with TRBJ1-1, with D unresolved. V was clipped by 6 bases and J by 5 bases, with 13 bases between them. The length of the CDR3 is 13 residues. The germline V gene has CDR1 MNHNS and CDR2 SASEGT. Here the CDR3 reads CASSANGRTEAFF. In nucleotides, the CDR3 is TGTGCCAGCAGCGCGAACGGGCGGACTGAAGCTTTCTTT.